This entry features one T cell receptor beta chain sequence. Antigen: not known. Profiled with immunoSEQ multiplex PCR; TCRdb holds only in-frame clones, not every one. The sample contains tens of thousands of clones, over 60% of which appear only once. This specimen belongs to a study of T cells in localized non-small cell lung cancer. General observations from the study: Sequence data derive from only one tumor region, so heterogeneity remains possible. Higher adjacent-lung clonality was associated with shorter survival. Across samples, adjacent lung featured a median around 56 of the top 100 tumor clones.

Looked up from germline, CDR1 is LNHDA and CDR2 is SQIVND (reference sequence). After removal of 4 bases from V and 2 bases from J, the junction contained 14 bases not matched to a gene. This CDR3 spans 19 amino acids. This sequence originates from a woman aged 35-75 years with stage II lung adenocarcinoma. The material sequenced was PBMCs, taken before any cancer treatment. The chain carries TRBV19 and TRBJ2-5; 12 bases align to TRBD1. The CDR3 nucleotides are TGTGCCAGTAGTACAAGGGACAGGGGGCGGATTACCCCGCAAGAGACCCAGTACTTC. This encodes CASSTRDRGRITPQETQYF.